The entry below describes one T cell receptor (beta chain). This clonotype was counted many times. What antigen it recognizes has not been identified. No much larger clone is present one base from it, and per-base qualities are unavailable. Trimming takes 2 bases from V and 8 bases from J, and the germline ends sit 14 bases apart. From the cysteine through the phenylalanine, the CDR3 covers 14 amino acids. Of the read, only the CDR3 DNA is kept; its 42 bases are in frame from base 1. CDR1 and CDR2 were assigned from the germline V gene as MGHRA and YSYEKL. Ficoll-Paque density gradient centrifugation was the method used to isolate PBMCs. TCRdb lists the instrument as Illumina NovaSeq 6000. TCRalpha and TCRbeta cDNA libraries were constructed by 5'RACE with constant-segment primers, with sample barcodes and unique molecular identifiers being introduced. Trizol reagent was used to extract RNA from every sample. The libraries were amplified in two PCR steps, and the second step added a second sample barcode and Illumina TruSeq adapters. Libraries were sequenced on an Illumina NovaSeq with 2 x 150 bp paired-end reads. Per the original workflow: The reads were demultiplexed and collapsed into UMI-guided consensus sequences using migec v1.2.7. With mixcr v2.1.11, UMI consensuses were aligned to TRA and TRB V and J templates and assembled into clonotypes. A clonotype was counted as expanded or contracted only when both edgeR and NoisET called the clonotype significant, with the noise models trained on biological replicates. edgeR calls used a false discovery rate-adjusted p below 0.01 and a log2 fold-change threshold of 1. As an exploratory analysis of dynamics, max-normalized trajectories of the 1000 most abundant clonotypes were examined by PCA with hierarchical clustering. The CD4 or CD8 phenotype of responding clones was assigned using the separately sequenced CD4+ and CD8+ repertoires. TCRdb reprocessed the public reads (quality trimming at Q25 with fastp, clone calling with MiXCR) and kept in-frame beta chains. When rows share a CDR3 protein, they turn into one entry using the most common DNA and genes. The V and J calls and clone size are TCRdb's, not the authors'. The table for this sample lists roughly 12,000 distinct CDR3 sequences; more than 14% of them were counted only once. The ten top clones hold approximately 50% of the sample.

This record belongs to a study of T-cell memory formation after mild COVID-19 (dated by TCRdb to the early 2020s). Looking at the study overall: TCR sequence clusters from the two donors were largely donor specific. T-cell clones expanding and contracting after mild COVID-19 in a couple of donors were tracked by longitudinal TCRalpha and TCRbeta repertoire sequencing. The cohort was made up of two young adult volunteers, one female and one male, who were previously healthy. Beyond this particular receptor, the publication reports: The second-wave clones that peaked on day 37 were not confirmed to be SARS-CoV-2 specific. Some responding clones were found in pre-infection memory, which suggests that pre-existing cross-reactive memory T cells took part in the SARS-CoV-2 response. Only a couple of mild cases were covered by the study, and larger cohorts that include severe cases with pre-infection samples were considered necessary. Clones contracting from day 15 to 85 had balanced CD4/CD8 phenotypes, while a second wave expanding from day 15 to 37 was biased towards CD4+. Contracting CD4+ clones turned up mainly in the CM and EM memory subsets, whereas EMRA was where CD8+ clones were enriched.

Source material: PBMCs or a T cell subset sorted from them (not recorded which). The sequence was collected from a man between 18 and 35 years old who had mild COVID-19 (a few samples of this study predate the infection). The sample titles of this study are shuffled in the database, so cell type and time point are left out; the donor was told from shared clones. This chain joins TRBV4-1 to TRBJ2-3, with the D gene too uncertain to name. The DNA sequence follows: TGCGCCAGCAGCCAATTCGCCCGGTTTGGTACGCAGTATTTT. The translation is CASSQFARFGTQYF.